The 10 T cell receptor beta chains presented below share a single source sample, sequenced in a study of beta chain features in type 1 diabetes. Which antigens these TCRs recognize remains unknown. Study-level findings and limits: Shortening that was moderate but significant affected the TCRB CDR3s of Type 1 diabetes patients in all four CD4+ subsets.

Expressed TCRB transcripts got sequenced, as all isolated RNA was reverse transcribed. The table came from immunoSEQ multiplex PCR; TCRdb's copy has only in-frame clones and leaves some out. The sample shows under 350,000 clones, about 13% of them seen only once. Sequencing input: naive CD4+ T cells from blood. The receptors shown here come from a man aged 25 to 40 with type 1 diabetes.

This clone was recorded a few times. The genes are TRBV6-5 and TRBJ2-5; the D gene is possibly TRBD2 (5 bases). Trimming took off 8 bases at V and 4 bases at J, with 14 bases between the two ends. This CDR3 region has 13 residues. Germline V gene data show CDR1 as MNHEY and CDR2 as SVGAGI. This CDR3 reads CASRGVEGETQYF. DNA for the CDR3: TGTGCCAGCCGGGGAGTTGAGGGAGAGACCCAGTACTTC.

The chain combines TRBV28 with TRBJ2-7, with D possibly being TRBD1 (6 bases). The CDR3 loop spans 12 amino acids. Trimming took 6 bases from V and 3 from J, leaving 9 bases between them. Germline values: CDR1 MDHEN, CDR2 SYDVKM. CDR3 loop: CASSWDIYEQYF. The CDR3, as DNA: TGTGCCAGCAGCTGGGACATCTACGAGCAGTACTTC.

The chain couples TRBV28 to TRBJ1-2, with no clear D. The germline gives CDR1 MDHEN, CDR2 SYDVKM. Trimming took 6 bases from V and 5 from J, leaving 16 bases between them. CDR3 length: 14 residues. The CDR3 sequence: CASSPHQRGYGYTF. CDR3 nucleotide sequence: TGTGCCAGCAGCCCACACCAGCGGGGATATGGCTACACCTTC.

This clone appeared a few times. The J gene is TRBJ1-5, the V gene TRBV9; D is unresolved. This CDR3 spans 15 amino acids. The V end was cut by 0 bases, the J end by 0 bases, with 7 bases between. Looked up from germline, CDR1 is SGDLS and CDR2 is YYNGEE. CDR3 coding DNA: TGTGCCAGCAGCGTAGGGCACAATAGCAATCAGCCCCAGCATTTT. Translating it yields CASSVGHNSNQPQHF.

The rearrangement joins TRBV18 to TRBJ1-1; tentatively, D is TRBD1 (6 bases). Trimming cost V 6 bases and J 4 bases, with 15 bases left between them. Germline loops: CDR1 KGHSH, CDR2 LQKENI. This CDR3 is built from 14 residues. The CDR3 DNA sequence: TGTGCCAGCTCCTCAGCCGGGGGGCTCACTGAAGCTTTCTTT. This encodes CASSSAGGLTEAFF.

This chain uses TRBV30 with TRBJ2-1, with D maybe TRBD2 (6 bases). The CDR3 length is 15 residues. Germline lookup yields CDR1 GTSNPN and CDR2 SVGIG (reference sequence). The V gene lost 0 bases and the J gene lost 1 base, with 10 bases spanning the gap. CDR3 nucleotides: TGTGCCTGGAGTGTGGGGGGACCTTCCTACAATGAGCAGTTCTTC. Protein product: CAWSVGGPSYNEQFF.

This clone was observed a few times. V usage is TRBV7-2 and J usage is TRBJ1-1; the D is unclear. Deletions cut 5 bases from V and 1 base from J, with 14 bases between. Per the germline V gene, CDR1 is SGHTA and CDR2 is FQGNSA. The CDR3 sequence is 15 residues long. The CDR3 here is CASSPPAGKNTEAFF. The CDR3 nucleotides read TGTGCCAGCAGCCCCCCTGCGGGTAAGAACACTGAAGCTTTCTTT.

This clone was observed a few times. CDR3 in amino acids: CASSQSTGGGAYSNQPQHF. Here the CDR3 DNA reads TGCGCCAGCAGTCAATCGACGGGGGGCGGAGCCTATAGCAATCAGCCCCAGCATTTT. The V call is TRBV23-1, the J call TRBJ1-5; D perhaps matches TRBD1 (6 bases). TRBV23-1 is noted as an ORF with a role that remains uncertain. This CDR3 is built from 19 residues. Trimming shortened V by 0 bases and J by 0 bases, and 18 bases separated the two germline ends.

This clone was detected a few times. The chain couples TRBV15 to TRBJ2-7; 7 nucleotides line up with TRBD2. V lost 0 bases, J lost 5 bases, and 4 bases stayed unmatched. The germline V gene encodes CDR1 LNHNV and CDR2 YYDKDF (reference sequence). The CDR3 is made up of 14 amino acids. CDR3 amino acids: CATSRDLAGDEQYF. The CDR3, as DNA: TGTGCCACCAGCAGAGATCTTGCGGGAGACGAGCAGTACTTC.

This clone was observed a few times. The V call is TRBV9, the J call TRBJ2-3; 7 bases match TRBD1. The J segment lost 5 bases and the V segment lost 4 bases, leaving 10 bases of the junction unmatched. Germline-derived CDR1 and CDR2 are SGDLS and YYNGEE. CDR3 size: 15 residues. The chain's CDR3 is CASSPRGQVEDTQYF. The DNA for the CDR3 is TGTGCCAGCAGCCCGAGAGGACAGGTGGAAGATACGCAGTATTTT. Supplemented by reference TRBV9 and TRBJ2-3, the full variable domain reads DSGVTQTPKHLITATGQRVTLRCSPRSGDLSVYWYQQSLDQGLQFLIQYYNGEERAKGNILERFSAQQFPDLHSELNLSSLELGDSALYFCASSPRGQVEDTQYFGPGTRLTVL.